The 5 T cell receptor beta chains presented below share a single source sample, sequenced in a study of T cell changes during pregnancy in multiple sclerosis. Assay: immunoSEQ multiplex PCR; the TCRdb copy retains only in-frame clones and omits some. The sample yields tens of thousands of clones, about 94% seen once. The sequencing here drew on CD4+ T cells from peripheral blood mononuclear cells, taken before pregnancy. The receptors stem from a female donor with multiple sclerosis, enrolled in a pregnancy study.

This sequence joins TRBV19 and TRBJ2-7; 8 bases match TRBD1. The germline gives CDR1 LNHDA, CDR2 SQIVND (reference sequence). Trimming at V came to 5 bases and at J to 7 bases, leaving 7 bases not matched to a gene. CDR3 length: 13 amino acids. The CDR3 region is CASSPRDRNEQYF. CDR3 nucleotides: TGTGCCAGTAGTCCCCGGGACAGGAATGAGCAGTACTTC.

The J gene is TRBJ2-7, the V gene TRBV15; TRBD2 agrees at 10 bases. The V gene's germline CDR1 is LNHNV and CDR2 YYDKDF (reference sequence). Trimming took 0 bases from V and 2 from J; bases not matched to a gene: 7. The CDR3 is 17 residues long. The CDR3 region is CATSRDWASGSTYEQYF. The CDR3 DNA follows: TGTGCCACCAGCAGAGATTGGGCTAGCGGGAGCACCTACGAGCAGTACTTC.

The rearrangement joins TRBV28 to TRBJ2-6; TRBD2 aligns across 13 bases. The CDR3 contains 17 residues. Germline assignment: CDR1 MDHEN and CDR2 SYDVKM. V gave up 7 bases and J gave up 4 bases; unmatched junction bases: 7. CDR3 in DNA: TGTGCCAGCAATCCACTAGCGGGAGGGGGAGGGGCCAACGTCCTGACTTTC. This sequence encodes CASNPLAGGGGANVLTF.

This rearrangement joins TRBV4-3 to TRBJ2-7; the D gene is possibly TRBD1 (6 bases). Germline V lookup: CDR1 LGHNA, CDR2 YSLEER. This CDR3 comprises 14 residues. V lost 1 base and J 6 bases, leaving 13 bases between the germline ends. DNA of the CDR3: TGCGCCAGCAGCCAAGGGGGGCTAGGGAGCGAGCAGTACTTC. Translated, it gives CASSQGGLGSEQYF.

This clone was seen just once. The J gene is TRBJ1-2, the V gene TRBV5-1, with D tentatively TRBD1 (6 bases). The CDR3 runs 15 residues. Germline lookup yields CDR1 SGHRS and CDR2 YFSETQ. Trimming took off 1 base at V and 5 bases at J, with 15 bases between the two ends. The DNA of the CDR3 is TGCGCCAGCAGCTTGAGGGGACAAGCCCCTTATGGCTACACCTTC. As protein: CASSLRGQAPYGYTF.